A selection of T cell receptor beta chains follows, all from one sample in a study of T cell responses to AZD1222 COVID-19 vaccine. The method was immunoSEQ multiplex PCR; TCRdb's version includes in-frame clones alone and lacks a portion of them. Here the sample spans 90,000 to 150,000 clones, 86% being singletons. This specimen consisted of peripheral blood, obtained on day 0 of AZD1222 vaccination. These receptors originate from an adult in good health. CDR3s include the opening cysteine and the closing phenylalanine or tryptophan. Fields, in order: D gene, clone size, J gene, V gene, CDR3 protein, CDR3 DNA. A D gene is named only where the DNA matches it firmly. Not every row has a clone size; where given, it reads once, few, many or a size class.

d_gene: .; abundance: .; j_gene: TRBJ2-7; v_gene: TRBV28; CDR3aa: CASSSLITAPLSNEQYF; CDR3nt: TGTGCCAGCAGTTCCCTCATAACGGCCCCCCTCTCAAACGAGCAGTACTTC
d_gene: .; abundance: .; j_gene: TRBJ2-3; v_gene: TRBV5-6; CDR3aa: CASSPEGGADTQYF; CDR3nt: TGTGCCAGCAGTCCGGAGGGGGGCGCAGATACGCAGTATTTT
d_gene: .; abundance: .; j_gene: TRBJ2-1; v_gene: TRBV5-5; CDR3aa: CASSLGVGSYNEQFF; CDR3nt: TGTGCCAGCAGCTTGGGGGTCGGCTCCTACAATGAGCAGTTCTTC
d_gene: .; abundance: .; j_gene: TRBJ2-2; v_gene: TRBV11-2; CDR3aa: CASSLVGGRAGELFF; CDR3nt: TGTGCCAGCAGCTTAGTGGGGGGCCGGGCCGGGGAGCTGTTTTTT
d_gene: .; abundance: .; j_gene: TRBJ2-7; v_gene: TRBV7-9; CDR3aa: CASSSSSTGTSYEQYF; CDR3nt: TGTGCCAGCAGCTCGTCGTCGACAGGAACCTCCTACGAGCAGTACTTC
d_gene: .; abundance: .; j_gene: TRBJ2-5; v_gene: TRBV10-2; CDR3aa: CASSELQGGQETQYF; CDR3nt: TGCGCCAGCAGTGAGTTACAGGGAGGCCAAGAGACCCAGTACTTC
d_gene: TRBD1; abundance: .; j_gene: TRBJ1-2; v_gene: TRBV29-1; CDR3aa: CSVAGTGADPYGYTF; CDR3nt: TGCAGCGTCGCCGGGACAGGGGCGGACCCCTATGGCTACACCTTC
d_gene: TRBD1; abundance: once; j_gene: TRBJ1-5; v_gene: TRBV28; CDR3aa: CASSKLTQGVQPQHF; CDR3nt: TGTGCCAGCAGTAAGTTAACCCAGGGGGTTCAGCCCCAGCATTTT
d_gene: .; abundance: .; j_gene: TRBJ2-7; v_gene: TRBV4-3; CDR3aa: CASSRGNEQYF; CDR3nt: TGCGCCAGCAGCCGAGGGAACGAGCAGTACTTC
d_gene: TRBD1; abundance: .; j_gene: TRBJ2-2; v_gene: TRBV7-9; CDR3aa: CASSFRQGVGELFF; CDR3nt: TGTGCCAGCAGTTTTAGACAGGGCGTCGGGGAGCTGTTTTTT
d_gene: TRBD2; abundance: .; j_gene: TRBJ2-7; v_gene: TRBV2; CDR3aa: CASWKGVAGEGQYF; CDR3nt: TGTGCCAGTTGGAAAGGGGTAGCGGGAGAAGGGCAGTACTTC
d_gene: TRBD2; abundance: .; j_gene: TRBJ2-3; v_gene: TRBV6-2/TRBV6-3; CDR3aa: CASSYSLGRVSTDTQYF; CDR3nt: TGTGCCAGCAGTTACTCCTTAGGGAGGGTTAGCACAGATACGCAGTATTTT
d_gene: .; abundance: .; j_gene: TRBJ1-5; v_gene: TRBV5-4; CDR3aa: CASSPRPGLDQPQHF; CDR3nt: TGTGCCAGCAGCCCGAGACCGGGCCTCGATCAGCCCCAGCATTTT
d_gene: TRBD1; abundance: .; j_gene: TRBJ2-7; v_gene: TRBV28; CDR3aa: CASSAGGAGSYEQYF; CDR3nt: TGTGCCAGCAGCGCAGGGGGCGCCGGCTCCTACGAGCAGTACTTC
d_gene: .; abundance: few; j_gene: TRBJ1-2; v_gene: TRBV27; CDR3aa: CASSFGTKYGYTF; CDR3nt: TGTGCCAGCAGTTTTGGGACAAAGTATGGCTACACCTTC
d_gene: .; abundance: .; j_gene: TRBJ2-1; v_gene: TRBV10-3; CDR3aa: CAISEAITGYRNEQFF; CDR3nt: TGTGCCATCAGTGAGGCCATAACAGGGTATCGCAATGAGCAGTTCTTC
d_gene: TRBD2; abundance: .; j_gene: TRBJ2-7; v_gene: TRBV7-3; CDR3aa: CASSPGLAAMGEQYF; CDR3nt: TGTGCCAGCAGCCCCGGACTAGCCGCAATGGGGGAGCAGTACTTC
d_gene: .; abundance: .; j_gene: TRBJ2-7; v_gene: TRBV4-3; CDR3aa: CASSQDPYTTYEQYF; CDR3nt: TGCGCCAGCAGCCAAGACCCGTACACAACCTACGAGCAGTACTTC
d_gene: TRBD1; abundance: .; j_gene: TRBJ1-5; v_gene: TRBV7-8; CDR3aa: CASSYGQVGVQPQHF; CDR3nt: TGTGCCAGCAGCTACGGACAGGTCGGGGTTCAGCCCCAGCATTTT
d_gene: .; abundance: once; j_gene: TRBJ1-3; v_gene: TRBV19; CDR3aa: CASSIQGLSGNTIYF; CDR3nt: TGTGCCAGTAGTATACAGGGCCTCTCTGGAAACACCATATATTTT
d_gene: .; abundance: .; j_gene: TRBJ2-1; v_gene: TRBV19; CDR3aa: CASSIGPQGGDEQFF; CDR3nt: TGTGCCAGTAGTATAGGCCCACAGGGCGGCGATGAGCAGTTCTTC
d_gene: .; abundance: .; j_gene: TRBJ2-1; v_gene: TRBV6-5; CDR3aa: CASTQQWSSYNEQFF; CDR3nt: TGTGCCAGCACCCAGCAATGGAGCTCCTACAATGAGCAGTTCTTC
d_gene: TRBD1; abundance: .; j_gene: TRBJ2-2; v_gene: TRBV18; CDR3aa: CASTSRGSGTGELFF; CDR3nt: TGTGCCAGCACCTCCAGGGGGAGTGGCACCGGGGAGCTGTTTTTT
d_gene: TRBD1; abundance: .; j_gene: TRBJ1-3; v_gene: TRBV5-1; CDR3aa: CASSLGRQGPTSGNTIYF; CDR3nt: TGCGCCAGCAGCTTGGGGAGACAGGGTCCTACCTCTGGAAACACCATATATTTT
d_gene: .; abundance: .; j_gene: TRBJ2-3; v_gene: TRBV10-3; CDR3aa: CAISLSGKGDTQYF; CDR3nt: TGTGCCATCAGCCTAAGCGGCAAAGGGGATACGCAGTATTTT
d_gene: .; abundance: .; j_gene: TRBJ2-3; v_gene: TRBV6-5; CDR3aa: CASSLNLGGDTQYF; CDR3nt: TGTGCCAGCAGTTTAAACCTCGGTGGGGATACGCAGTATTTT
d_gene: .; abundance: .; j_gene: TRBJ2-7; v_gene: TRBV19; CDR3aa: CASTTGWGSSYEQYF; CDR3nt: TGTGCCAGTACAACCGGGTGGGGGAGCTCCTACGAGCAGTACTTC
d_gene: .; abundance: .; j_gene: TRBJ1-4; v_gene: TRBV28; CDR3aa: CASRFEGTNEKLFF; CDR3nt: TGTGCCAGCAGGTTCGAAGGGACTAATGAAAAACTGTTTTTT
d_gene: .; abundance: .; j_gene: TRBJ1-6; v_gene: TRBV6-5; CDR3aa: CASSYYLGETGSPLHF; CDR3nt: TGTGCCAGCAGTTACTATTTGGGGGAAACGGGCTCACCCCTCCACTTT
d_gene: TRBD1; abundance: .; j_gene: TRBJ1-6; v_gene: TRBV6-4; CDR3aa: CASQNPGQGILVVNSPLHF; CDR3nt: TGTGCCAGCCAGAACCCGGGACAGGGTATCCTAGTAGTAAATTCACCCCTCCACTTT
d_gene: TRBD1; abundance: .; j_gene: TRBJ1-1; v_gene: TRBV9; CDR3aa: CASSVAGGQGRSEAFF; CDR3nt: TGTGCCAGCAGCGTAGCTGGGGGACAGGGGAGGTCTGAAGCTTTCTTT
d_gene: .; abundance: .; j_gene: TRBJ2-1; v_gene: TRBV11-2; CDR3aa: CASSSQDGAILEQFF; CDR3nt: TGTGCCAGCAGCTCGCAGGACGGGGCCATCCTTGAGCAGTTCTTC
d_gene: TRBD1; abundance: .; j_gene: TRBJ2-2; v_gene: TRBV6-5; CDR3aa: CASKLQGAAGELFF; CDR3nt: TGTGCCAGCAAATTACAGGGGGCGGCCGGGGAGCTGTTTTTT
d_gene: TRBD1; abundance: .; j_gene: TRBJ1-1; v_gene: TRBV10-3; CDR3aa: CAISDHRGQNTEAFF; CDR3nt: TGTGCCATCAGTGACCACAGGGGGCAGAACACTGAAGCTTTCTTT
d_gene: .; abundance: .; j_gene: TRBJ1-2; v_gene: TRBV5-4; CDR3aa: CASSLERGPYGYTF; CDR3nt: TGTGCCAGCAGCTTGGAGCGGGGTCCCTATGGCTACACCTTC
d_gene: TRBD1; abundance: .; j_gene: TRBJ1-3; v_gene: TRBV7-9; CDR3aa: CASSSFVGEGTVPGNTIYF; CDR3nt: TGTGCCAGCAGCTCTTTTGTTGGTGAGGGGACAGTACCTGGGAACACCATATATTTT
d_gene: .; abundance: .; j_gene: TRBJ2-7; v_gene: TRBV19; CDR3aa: CASSDRGTVSFYEQYF; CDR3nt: TGTGCCAGTAGTGATCGGGGGACAGTTTCATTTTACGAGCAGTACTTC
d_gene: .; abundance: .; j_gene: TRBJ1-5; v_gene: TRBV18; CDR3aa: CASSPIGNQPQHF; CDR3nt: TGTGCCAGCTCACCCATTGGCAATCAGCCCCAGCATTTT
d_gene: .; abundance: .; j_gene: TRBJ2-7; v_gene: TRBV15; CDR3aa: CATSRDRPGSGYYEQYF; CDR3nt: TGTGCCACCAGCAGAGATCGGCCAGGGAGCGGCTACTACGAGCAGTACTTC
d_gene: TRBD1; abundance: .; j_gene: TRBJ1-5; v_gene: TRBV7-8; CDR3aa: CASSLVAGGIGQPQHF; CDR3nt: TGTGCCAGCAGCTTAGTAGCAGGGGGAATTGGACAGCCCCAGCATTTT
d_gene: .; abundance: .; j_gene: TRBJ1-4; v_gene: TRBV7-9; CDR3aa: CASSFQPRGNEKLFF; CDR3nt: TGTGCCAGCAGCTTTCAACCCAGGGGTAATGAAAAACTGTTTTTT
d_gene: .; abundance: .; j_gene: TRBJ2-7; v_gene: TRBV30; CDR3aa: CAWSRVGGNSYEQYF; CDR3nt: TGTGCCTGGAGTCGGGTGGGGGGTAACTCCTACGAGCAGTACTTC